This TCR beta chain was sequenced in a study of shared clonotypes between healthy human individuals. Study-level findings and limits: Genetic and exposure-history diversity was limited by the few donors. The expectation was that sequencing depth would affect clonotype sharing among donors.

The donors, healthy adults who were HIV-negative, had experienced no recent acute infections or vaccinations. The ends were cut back, 4 bases at V and 1 base at J, with 14 bases in the middle. Germline CDR1 reads SQVTM; CDR2 reads ANQGSEA. CDR3 length: 14 residues. In regard to this clone: Its antigen remains unknown.

Each cell subset's genomic DNA was divided evenly among several immunoSEQ plates. Using immunoSEQ multiplex PCR, the repertoire was profiled, and TCRdb retains in-frame clones only, with some absent. The sample contains over 2 million clones, 85% to 95% of which appear only once. V and J are TRBV29-1 and TRBJ2-7; TRBD1 or TRBD2 may be the D gene (6 bases each). This receptor was identified in a man younger than 35 in good health. Sequencing used naive CD4+ T cells sorted from blood. As for subset: CD45RA+ positively selected. The chain's CDR3 is CSVARGAVSYEQYF. CDR3 nucleotide sequence: TGCAGCGTTGCAAGGGGGGCAGTTTCCTACGAGCAGTACTTC.